This T cell receptor (beta chain) was recovered during a study of blood T cell repertoires in COVID-19. The overall study: The origin of the acute and convalescent COVID-19 samples was the United States, Italy and Spain.

Authors' analysis steps: How many nucleated cells were present was estimated from reference gene primer amplification. Clones were read by immunoSEQ multiplex PCR, and TCRdb kept only the in-frame ones, dropping some. V and J calls and clone size are as listed in that table; D and trimming were resolved from the DNA. The table has under 300,000 clones, 88% seen once; the top ten hold just under 1%. All enrollees were roughly 18 to 90 years old and from about 25 US areas. Donors of Cohort 3 who recovered were those that had two negative PCRs, clearance, or symptom resolution. The trim removed 6 bases at V and 6 bases at J, leaving 22 bases unmatched. The CDR3 is 19 residues long.

Sequences were obtained from PBMCs or T cells enriched from blood (not recorded which). V gene TRBV6-7 combines with J gene TRBJ1-4, with 7 nucleotides matching TRBD1. TRBV6-7 qualifies as an ORF whose function is uncertain. The TCR originated in a woman aged 30 to 39 who had recovered from COVID-19. The CDR3 sequence: CASRLGTELQRGRDEKLFF. CDR3 in DNA: TGTGCCAGCAGGCTCGGGACCGAACTCCAGAGGGGGCGGGATGAAAAACTGTTTTTT.